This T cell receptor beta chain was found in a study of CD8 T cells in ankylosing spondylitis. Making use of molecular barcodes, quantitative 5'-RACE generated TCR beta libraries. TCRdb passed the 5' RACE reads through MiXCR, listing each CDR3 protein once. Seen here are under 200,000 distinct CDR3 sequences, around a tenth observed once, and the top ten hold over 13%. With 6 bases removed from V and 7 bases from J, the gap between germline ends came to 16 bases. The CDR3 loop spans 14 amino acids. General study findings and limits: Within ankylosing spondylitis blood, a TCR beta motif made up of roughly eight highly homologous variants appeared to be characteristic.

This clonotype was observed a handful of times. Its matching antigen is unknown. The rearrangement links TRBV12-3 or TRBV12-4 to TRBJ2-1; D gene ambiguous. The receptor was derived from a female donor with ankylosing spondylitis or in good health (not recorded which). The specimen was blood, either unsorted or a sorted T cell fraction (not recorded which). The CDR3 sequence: CASSSESPRNEQFF. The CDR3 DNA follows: TGTGCCAGCAGCTCTGAGAGTCCTAGAAATGAGCAGTTCTTC.